The entry below gives a single TCR beta chain sequence along with its context. This specimen belongs to a study of blood T cell repertoires in COVID-19. About the study: Spain, Italy and the United States supplied samples that represented acute and convalescent COVID-19. Sample material is recorded as cDNA or gDNA derived from T cells, B-cell-depleted T cells, or PBMCs.

Recruited during active infection, patients (from Seattle) were subsequently followed longitudinally. As originally analysed: Using reference gene primer amplification, nucleated cell counts were estimated. The table came from immunoSEQ multiplex PCR; TCRdb's copy has only in-frame clones and leaves some out. Clonal size and the V and J genes are those of that table, whereas D and trimming came from the DNA. The table includes 130,000 or so clones, around 84% detected once. Sequencing used peripheral blood. The receptor was derived from a young man with COVID-19, enrolled during active disease.

CDR3 in amino acids: CATSRVGARLWHGYTF. The CDR3 DNA sequence: TGTGCCACCAGCAGAGTGGGGGCAAGGCTTTGGCATGGCTACACCTTC. V is TRBV15 and J is TRBJ1-2; tentatively, D is TRBD1 (6 bases). The CDR3 runs to 16 residues. Germline V gene lookup returns CDR1 LNHNV and CDR2 YYDKDF (reference sequence). V lost 1 base and J lost 6, with 18 bases in between.